What follows is one T cell receptor (beta chain) and its context. V was shortened by 6 bases and J by 2 bases, with 12 bases between the two germline ends. This CDR3 region has 14 residues. Germline V lookup: CDR1 SGHDT, CDR2 YYEEEE. The data were taken from a study of T cell responses to AZD1222 COVID-19 vaccine. Study-wide background: Second doses that came at about 4 or about 12 weeks were put together.

Measured with immunoSEQ multiplex PCR; TCRdb has only the in-frame clones, and not every one. This sample has 200,000 to 300,000 clones, with over 90% found just once. The sequencing used peripheral blood, collected on day 0 of AZD1222 vaccination. This rearrangement joins TRBV5-6 to TRBJ1-5; D may be TRBD1 (6 bases). The clonotype was recovered from an adult in good health. DNA for the CDR3: TGTGCCAGCACCCGAGGGGGAGGCAATCAGCCCCAGCATTTT. Amino acids: CASTRGGGNQPQHF.